These 17 T cell receptor beta chains were sequenced from one sample in a study of T cell responses to AZD1222 COVID-19 vaccine. Sequencing was performed with immunoSEQ multiplex PCR; in TCRdb, only in-frame clones are kept and a portion is missing. This sample has fewer than 150,000 clones, with around 87% found just once. Specimen: peripheral blood, collected on day 0 of AZD1222 vaccination. The receptors here all came from an adult in good health.

The chain links TRBV7-2 to TRBJ2-7; 10 bases align to TRBD1. V lost 5 bases, J lost 3 bases, and 7 bases stayed unmatched. The CDR3 is made up of 15 amino acids. Germline V lookup: CDR1 SGHTA, CDR2 FQGNSA. The DNA of the CDR3 is TGTGCCAGCAGCCCGACGGGACAGGGGATCTACGAGCAGTACTTC. Translated, it gives CASSPTGQGIYEQYF.

The gene calls are TRBV6-2 or TRBV6-3 and TRBJ1-5; 7 bases map to TRBD1. CDR1 is MNHEY and CDR2 is SVGEGT in the germline V gene. This CDR3 is built from 18 residues. Germline trimming cut 2 bases from V and 0 bases from J; bases unmatched to any gene: 10. The DNA of the CDR3 is TGTGCCAGCAGTTACACCGTGACAGGGCTCGATAGCAATCAGCCCCAGCATTTT. This encodes CASSYTVTGLDSNQPQHF.

J is TRBJ2-7 and V is TRBV18; 8 nucleotides align to TRBD1. With V trimmed by 2 bases and J by 6 bases, 12 bases remained unmatched. Germline CDR1 is KGHSH and CDR2 is LQKENI. CDR3 length: 16 amino acids. As DNA, the CDR3 is TGTGCCAGCTCACCAGGAAGTCCGGGACAGGTCCTCGAGCAGTACTTC. Translating gives CASSPGSPGQVLEQYF.

This chain's CDR3 is CASSWKNAAGGNTEAFF. The CDR3 nucleotides are TGTGCCAGCAGTTGGAAAAACGCGGCTGGGGGAAACACTGAAGCTTTCTTT. The chain links TRBV27 to TRBJ1-1; TRBD1 is a possible D gene (5 bases). Trimming took off 4 bases at V and 2 bases at J, with 20 bases between the two ends. The CDR3 is 17 residues long. The germline V gene has CDR1 MNHEY and CDR2 SMNVEV (reference sequence).

This chain uses TRBV30 with TRBJ1-5; D is unresolved. Germline CDR1 and CDR2: GTSNPN and SVGIG (reference sequence). Trimming stripped 5 bases from V and 0 bases from J, with 8 bases between. The CDR3 length is 13 residues. CDR3 nucleotide sequence: TGTGCCTGGTCAGGAGATAGCAATCAGCCCCAGCATTTT. This gives the protein CAWSGDSNQPQHF.

The chain employs TRBV7-9 and TRBJ2-7, with no clear D. The V and J ends lost 4 bases and 2 bases respectively, with 6 bases between them. Germline values: CDR1 SEHNR, CDR2 FQNEAQ (reference sequence). CDR3 size: 12 residues. The CDR3 nucleotides read TGTGCCAGCAGCTGGGAACCCTACGAGCAGTACTTC. It encodes CASSWEPYEQYF.

The V and J genes are TRBV27 and TRBJ1-5; unclear D gene. CDR1 is MNHEY and CDR2 is SMNVEV in the germline V gene (reference sequence). The CDR3 totals 15 residues. The V end was cut by 1 base, the J end by 1 base, with 8 bases between. CDR3 sequence (DNA): TGTGCCAGCAGTTTATTTATGGGCAGCAATCAGCCCCAGCATTTT. It is translated as CASSLFMGSNQPQHF.

The V gene is TRBV7-8, the J gene TRBJ2-7, with no clear D. The CDR3 is 15 residues long. V was pared by 5 bases and J by 2 bases, with 16 bases between. Germline V gives CDR1 SGHVS, CDR2 FQNEAQ. The CDR3 region is CASSPDLDLTYEQYF. CDR3 bases: TGTGCCAGCAGCCCCGACCTGGACCTAACCTACGAGCAGTACTTC.

This chain's CDR3 is CASSDRGHYGYTF. In nucleotides, the CDR3 is TGTGCCAGCAGTGACAGGGGTCACTATGGCTACACCTTC. The J gene is TRBJ1-2, the V gene TRBV6-1, with a weak D call TRBD1 (6 bases). Germline V gene data show CDR1 as MNHNS and CDR2 as SASEGT. The CDR3 is made up of 13 amino acids. Trimming removed 3 bases at V and 3 bases at J, with 8 bases between.

The rearrangement links TRBV15 to TRBJ1-6; D call uncertain. V was cut by 0 bases and J by 5 bases, with 2 bases left in between. Per the germline V gene, CDR1 is LNHNV and CDR2 is YYDKDF (reference sequence). CDR3 length: 13 amino acids. This chain's CDR3 is CATSRDHNSPLHF. The CDR3 DNA follows: TGTGCCACCAGCAGAGACCATAATTCACCCCTCCACTTT.

The chain couples TRBV6-6 to TRBJ1-2, with 8 nucleotides matching TRBD1. The CDR3 extends over 16 amino acids. Unmatched junction bases numbered 13, after V lost 10 bases and J lost 0 bases. Germline CDR1 and CDR2: MNHNY and SVGAGI (reference sequence). The CDR3, as DNA: TGTGCCACCCCTAGGCGGGGGACAGGACCTAACTATGGCTACACCTTC. It is translated as CATPRRGTGPNYGYTF.

CDR3 loop: CALSGGSYNEQFF. In DNA form, the CDR3 reads TGTGCCCTCTCCGGGGGGTCCTACAATGAGCAGTTCTTC. The rearrangement joins TRBV2 to TRBJ2-1; TRBD2 agrees at 7 bases. CDR1 and CDR2 (germline): SNHLY, FYNNEI. The V segment lost 11 bases and the J segment 1 base; nucleotides outside the gene matches: 5. The CDR3 loop spans 13 amino acids.

This chain uses TRBV7-9 with TRBJ2-2, with a possible D match to TRBD1 (5 bases). This CDR3 comprises 14 residues. Per the germline V gene, CDR1 is SEHNR and CDR2 is FQNEAQ (reference sequence). Between the trimmed V and J ends, which lost 4 bases and 5 bases, there was a span of 11 bases. The CDR3 spells CASSSQWTTGELFF. For the CDR3, the DNA is TGTGCCAGCAGCTCTCAGTGGACAACCGGGGAGCTGTTTTTT.

The chain uses TRBV27 and TRBJ2-6; D gene ambiguous. In germline, CDR1 is MNHEY, CDR2 SMNVEV (reference sequence). V was cut by 5 bases and J by 2 bases, with 13 bases left in between. This CDR3 is built from 16 residues. The CDR3 spells CASSPKERAGANVLTF. Written as DNA, the CDR3 is TGTGCCAGCAGTCCCAAGGAAAGGGCTGGGGCCAACGTCCTGACTTTC. The full variable domain, with the rest looked up from reference TRBV27 and TRBJ2-6, is EAQVTQNPRYLITVTGKKLTVTCSQNMNHEYMSWYRQDPGLGLRQIYYSMNVEVTDKGDVPEGYKVSRKEKRNFPLILESPSPNQTSLYFCASSPKERAGANVLTFGAGSRLTVL.

The gene calls are TRBV19 and TRBJ1-2, with D tentatively TRBD1 (6 bases). The CDR3 consists of 15 residues. Germline CDR1 and CDR2: LNHDA and SQIVND (reference sequence). V gave up 8 bases and J gave up 1 base, with 17 bases separating them. The CDR3 DNA is TGTGCCAGTCGCCTGGACAGCACTTTTAACTATGGCTACACCTTC. It specifies CASRLDSTFNYGYTF.

The chain is built from TRBV7-2 and TRBJ2-5; 13 bases align to TRBD2. The CDR3 consists of 13 residues. Germline V CDR1 and CDR2: SGHTA, FQGNSA. V was clipped by 1 base and J by 13 bases; unmatched bases: 3. This chain's CDR3 is CASSLGTSGGWYF. In nucleotides, the CDR3 is TGTGCCAGCAGCTTAGGGACTAGCGGGGGTTGGTACTTC.

The chain couples TRBV5-1 to TRBJ1-2, with TRBD1 matching over 9 bases. Germline CDR1 is SGHRS and CDR2 is YFSETQ. V trimming: 7 bases; J trimming: 2 bases; junction bases outside the gene matches: 0. This CDR3 has 12 residues. The CDR3 here is CASGTGNYGYTF. In DNA, the CDR3 is TGCGCCAGCGGGACAGGGAACTATGGCTACACCTTC.